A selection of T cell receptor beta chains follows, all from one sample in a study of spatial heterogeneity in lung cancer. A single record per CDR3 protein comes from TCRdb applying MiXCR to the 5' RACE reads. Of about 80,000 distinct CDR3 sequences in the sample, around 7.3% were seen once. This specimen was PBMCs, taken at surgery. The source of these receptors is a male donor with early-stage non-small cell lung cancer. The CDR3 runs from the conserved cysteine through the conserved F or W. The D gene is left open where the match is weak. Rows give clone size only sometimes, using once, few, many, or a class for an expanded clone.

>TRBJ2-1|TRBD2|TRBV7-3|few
CASSSGTSGMVGQFF
TGTGCCAGCAGCTCCGGGACTAGTGGGATGGTTGGGCAGTTCTTC
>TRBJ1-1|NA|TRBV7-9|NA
CASSPTYGVNTEAFF
TGTGCCAGCAGCCCCACCTATGGCGTGAACACTGAAGCTTTCTTT
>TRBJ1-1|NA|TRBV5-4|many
CASSFPGTVNTEAFF
TGTGCCAGCAGCTTCCCGGGGACCGTGAACACTGAAGCTTTCTTT
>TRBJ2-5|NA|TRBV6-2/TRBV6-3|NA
CASGLSATQYF
TGTGCCTCCGGACTATCTGCGACCCAGTACTTC
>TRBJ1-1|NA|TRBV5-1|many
CASSSPGVDTEAFF
TGCGCCAGCAGCTCGCCAGGGGTTGACACTGAAGCTTTCTTT
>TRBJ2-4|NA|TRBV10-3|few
CAISEAGPRGAKNIQYF
TGTGCCATCAGTGAGGCGGGACCCAGGGGGGCCAAAAACATTCAGTACTTC
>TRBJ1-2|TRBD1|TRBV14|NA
CASSPPGQGRGYTF
TGTGCCAGCAGCCCCCCGGGACAGGGAAGAGGCTACACCTTC
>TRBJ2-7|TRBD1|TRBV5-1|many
CASSSPGQVYEQYF
TGCGCCAGCAGTTCTCCTGGACAGGTCTACGAGCAGTACTTC
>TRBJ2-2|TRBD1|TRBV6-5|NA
CASKTTGDPTGELFF
TGTGCCAGCAAGACGACAGGGGACCCTACCGGGGAGCTGTTTTTT
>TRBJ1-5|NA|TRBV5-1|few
CASSLAPGGNQPQHF
TGCGCCAGCAGCTTGGCCCCTGGGGGCAATCAGCCCCAGCATTTT
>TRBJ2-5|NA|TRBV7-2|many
CASSLVMMAGQETQYF
TGTGCCAGCAGCTTAGTGATGATGGCAGGCCAAGAGACCCAGTACTTC
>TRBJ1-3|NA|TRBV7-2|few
CASSLMDSSGNTIYF
TGTGCCAGCAGCTTAATGGACAGCTCTGGAAACACCATATATTTT
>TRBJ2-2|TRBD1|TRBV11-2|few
CASSLAGQGFGELFF
TGTGCCAGCAGCTTGGCGGGACAGGGGTTCGGGGAGCTGTTTTTT
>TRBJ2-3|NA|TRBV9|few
CASSIRQGTTDTQYF
TGTGCCAGCAGCATCCGCCAGGGTACGACAGATACGCAGTATTTT
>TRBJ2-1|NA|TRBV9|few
CASSVPRETPLREQFF
TGTGCCAGCAGCGTCCCCCGGGAGACCCCTTTGCGTGAGCAGTTCTTC
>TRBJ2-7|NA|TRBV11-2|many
CASSSRTRDKSYEQYF
TGTGCCAGCAGCTCGCGCACCCGGGACAAATCCTACGAGCAGTACTTC
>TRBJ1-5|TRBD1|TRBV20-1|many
CSATRTGDIYSNQPQHF
TGCAGTGCCACCAGGACAGGAGATATTTATAGCAATCAGCCCCAGCATTTT
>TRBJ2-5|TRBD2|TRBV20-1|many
CSASPQREGGQETQYF
TGCAGTGCTAGCCCCCAGCGGGAGGGCGGCCAAGAGACCCAGTACTTC
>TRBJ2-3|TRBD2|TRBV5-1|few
CASSLASSGKSDTQYF
TGCGCCAGCAGCTTGGCCTCTAGCGGGAAGTCTGATACGCAGTATTTT
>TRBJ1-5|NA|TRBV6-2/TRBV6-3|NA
CASSEPGQGYQPQHF
TGTGCCAGCTCCGAGCCGGGGCAGGGCTATCAGCCCCAGCATTTT
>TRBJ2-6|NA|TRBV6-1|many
CASSEMGGRESNVLTF
TGTGCCAGCAGTGAAATGGGGGGCAGGGAGTCCAACGTCCTGACTTTC
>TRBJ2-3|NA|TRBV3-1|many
CASSQGQGSTDTQYF
TGTGCCAGCAGCCAAGGTCAGGGCAGCACAGATACGCAGTATTTT
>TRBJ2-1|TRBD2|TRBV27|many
CASSGAAGAGEQFF
TGTGCCAGCAGTGGGGCAGCGGGAGCGGGTGAGCAGTTCTTC
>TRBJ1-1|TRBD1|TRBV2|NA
CASTGQGNTEAFF
TGTGCCAGCACCGGACAGGGGAACACTGAAGCTTTCTTT
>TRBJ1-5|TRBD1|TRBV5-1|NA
CASSAAGGQPQHF
TGCGCCAGCAGCGCCGCAGGGGGCCAGCCCCAGCATTTT
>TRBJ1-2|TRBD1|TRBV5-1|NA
CASSGTGGDYGYTF
TGCGCCAGCAGCGGGACAGGGGGCGACTATGGCTACACCTTC
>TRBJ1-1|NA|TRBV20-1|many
CSARDRAGWTSEAFF
TGCAGTGCTAGAGATCGGGCAGGGTGGACTAGTGAAGCTTTCTTT
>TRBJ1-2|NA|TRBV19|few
CASSIDLRTVPGYTF
TGTGCCAGTAGTATAGATCTTAGGACCGTACCGGGCTACACCTTC
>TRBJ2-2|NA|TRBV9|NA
CASSVGQGVTGELFF
TGTGCCAGCAGCGTAGGGCAGGGAGTTACCGGGGAGCTGTTTTTT
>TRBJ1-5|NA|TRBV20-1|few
CSASPPRVGQPQHF
TGCAGTGCTAGCCCTCCCAGGGTAGGTCAGCCCCAGCATTTT
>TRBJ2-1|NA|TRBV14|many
CASSQDRQSSYNEQFF
TGTGCCAGCAGCCAAGATCGACAGAGCTCCTACAATGAGCAGTTCTTC
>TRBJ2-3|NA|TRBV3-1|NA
CASSQPGSDTQYF
TGTGCCAGCAGCCAACCGGGCTCAGATACGCAGTATTTT
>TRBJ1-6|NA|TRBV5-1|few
CASAPAGLKNSPLHF
TGCGCCAGCGCCCCCGCCGGCCTGAAAAATTCACCCCTCCACTTT
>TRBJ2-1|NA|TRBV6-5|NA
CASSRGGGNEQFF
TGTGCCAGCAGCAGGGGGGGAGGGAATGAGCAGTTCTTC
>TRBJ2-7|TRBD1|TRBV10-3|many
CAISPGQGFDEQYF
TGTGCCATCAGTCCAGGACAGGGGTTCGACGAGCAGTACTTC
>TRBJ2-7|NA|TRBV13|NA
CASSLERGPEQYF
TGTGCCAGCAGCTTAGAACGGGGGCCTGAGCAGTACTTC
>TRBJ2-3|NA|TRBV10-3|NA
CAISGATGRSTDTQYF
TGTGCCATCAGTGGGGCGACAGGCAGGAGCACAGATACGCAGTATTTT
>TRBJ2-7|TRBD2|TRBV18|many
CASSHVGGIYEQYF
TGTGCCAGCTCCCACGTGGGGGGGATCTACGAGCAGTACTTC
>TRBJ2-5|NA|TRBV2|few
CASSERQTDLGAQYF
TGTGCCAGCAGCGAGAGACAGACAGATCTGGGGGCCCAGTACTTC
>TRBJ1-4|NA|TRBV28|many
CASSLELGSNEKLFF
TGTGCCAGCAGCCTTGAGTTGGGCAGCAATGAAAAACTGTTTTTT
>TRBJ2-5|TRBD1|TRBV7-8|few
CASSATGGQETQYF
TGTGCCAGCAGCGCAACAGGGGGCCAAGAGACCCAGTACTTC
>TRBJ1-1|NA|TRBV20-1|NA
CSARVPLGANTEAFF
TGCAGTGCTAGAGTACCCCTGGGGGCCAACACTGAAGCTTTCTTT
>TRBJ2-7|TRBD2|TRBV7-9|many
CASSRRGDYEQYF
TGTGCCAGCAGCCGGCGGGGGGACTACGAGCAGTACTTC
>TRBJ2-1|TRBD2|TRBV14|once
CASSRRLATYNEQFF
TGTGCCAGCAGCCGACGACTAGCGACATACAATGAGCAGTTCTTC